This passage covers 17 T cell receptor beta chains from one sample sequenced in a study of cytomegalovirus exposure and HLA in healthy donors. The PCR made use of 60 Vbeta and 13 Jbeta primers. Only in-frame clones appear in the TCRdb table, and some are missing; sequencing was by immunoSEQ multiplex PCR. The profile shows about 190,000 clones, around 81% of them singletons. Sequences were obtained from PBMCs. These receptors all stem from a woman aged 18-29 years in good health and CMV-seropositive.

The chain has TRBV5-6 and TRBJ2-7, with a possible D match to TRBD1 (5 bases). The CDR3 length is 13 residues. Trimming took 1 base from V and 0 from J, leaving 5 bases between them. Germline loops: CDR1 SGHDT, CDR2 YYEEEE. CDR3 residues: CASSLRGSYEQYF. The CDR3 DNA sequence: TGTGCCAGCAGCTTGAGGGGCTCCTACGAGCAGTACTTC.

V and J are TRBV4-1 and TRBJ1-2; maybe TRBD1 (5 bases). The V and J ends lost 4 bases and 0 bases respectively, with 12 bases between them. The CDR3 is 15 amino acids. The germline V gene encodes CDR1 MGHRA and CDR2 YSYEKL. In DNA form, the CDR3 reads TGCGCCAGCAGCCCCGGACACCTTACTAACTATGGCTACACCTTC. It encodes CASSPGHLTNYGYTF.

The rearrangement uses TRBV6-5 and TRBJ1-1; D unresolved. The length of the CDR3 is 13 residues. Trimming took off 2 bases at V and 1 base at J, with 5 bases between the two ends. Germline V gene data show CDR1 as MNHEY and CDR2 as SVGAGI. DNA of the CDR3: TGTGCCAGCAGTTACACACGGAACACTGAAGCTTTCTTT. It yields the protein CASSYTRNTEAFF.

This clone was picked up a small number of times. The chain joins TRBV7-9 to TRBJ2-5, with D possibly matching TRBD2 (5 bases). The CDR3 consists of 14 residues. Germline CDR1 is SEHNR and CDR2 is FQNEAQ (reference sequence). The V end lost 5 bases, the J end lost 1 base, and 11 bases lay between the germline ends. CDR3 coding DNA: TGTGCCAGCAGCGCTTTCCGGGGCCAAGAGACCCAGTACTTC. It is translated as CASSAFRGQETQYF.

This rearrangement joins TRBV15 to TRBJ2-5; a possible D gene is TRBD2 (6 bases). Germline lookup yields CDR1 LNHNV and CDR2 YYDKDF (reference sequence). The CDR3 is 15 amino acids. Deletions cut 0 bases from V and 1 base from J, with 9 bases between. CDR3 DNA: TGTGCCACCAGCAGAGATCGCGGGGTCCAAGAGACCCAGTACTTC. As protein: CATSRDRGVQETQYF.

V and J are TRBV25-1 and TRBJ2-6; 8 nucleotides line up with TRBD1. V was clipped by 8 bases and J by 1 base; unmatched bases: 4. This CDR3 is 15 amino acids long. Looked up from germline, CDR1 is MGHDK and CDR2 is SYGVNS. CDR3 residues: CASARTGSGANVLTF. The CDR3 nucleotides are TGTGCCAGCGCCCGGACAGGGTCTGGGGCCAACGTCCTGACTTTC.

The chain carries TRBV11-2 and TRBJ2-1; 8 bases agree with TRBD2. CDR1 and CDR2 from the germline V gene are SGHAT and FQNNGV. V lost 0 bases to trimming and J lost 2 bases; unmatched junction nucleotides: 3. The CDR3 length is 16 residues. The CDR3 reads CASSLDLAGTYNEQFF. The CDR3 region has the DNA TGTGCCAGCAGCTTAGATTTAGCGGGGACCTACAATGAGCAGTTCTTC. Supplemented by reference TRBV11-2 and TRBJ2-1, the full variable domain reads EAGVAQSPRYKIIEKRQSVAFWCNPISGHATLYWYQQILGQGPKLLIQFQNNGVVDDSQLPKDRFSAERLKGVDSTLKIQPAKLEDSAVYLCASSLDLAGTYNEQFFGPGTRLTVL.

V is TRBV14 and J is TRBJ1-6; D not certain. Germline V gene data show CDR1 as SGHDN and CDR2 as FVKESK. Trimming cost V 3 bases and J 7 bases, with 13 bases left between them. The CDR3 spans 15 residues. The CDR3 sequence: CASSQVSGLNSPLHF. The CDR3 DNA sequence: TGTGCCAGCAGCCAGGTTTCAGGACTAAATTCACCCCTCCACTTT.

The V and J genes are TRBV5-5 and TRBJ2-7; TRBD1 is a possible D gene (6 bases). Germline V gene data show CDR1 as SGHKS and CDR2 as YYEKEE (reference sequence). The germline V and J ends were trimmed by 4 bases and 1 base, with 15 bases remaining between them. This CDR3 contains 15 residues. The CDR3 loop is CASSPTGGPSYEQYF. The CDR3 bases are TGTGCCAGCAGCCCGACAGGCGGACCTTCCTACGAGCAGTACTTC.

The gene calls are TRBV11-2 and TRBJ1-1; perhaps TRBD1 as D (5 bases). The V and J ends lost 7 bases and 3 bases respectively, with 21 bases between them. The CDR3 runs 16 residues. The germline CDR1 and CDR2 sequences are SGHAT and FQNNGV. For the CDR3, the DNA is TGTGCCAGCACACCCAGTTACAGGTTGTTATACACTGAAGCTTTCTTT. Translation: CASTPSYRLLYTEAFF. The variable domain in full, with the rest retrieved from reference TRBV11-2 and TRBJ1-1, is EAGVAQSPRYKIIEKRQSVAFWCNPISGHATLYWYQQILGQGPKLLIQFQNNGVVDDSQLPKDRFSAERLKGVDSTLKIQPAKLEDSAVYLCASTPSYRLLYTEAFFGQGTRLTVV.

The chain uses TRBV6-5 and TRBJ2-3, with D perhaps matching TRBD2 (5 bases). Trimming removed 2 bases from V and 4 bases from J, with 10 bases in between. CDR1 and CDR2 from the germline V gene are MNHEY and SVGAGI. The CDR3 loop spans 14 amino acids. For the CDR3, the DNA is TGTGCCAGCAGTTACACGGGGAACCCAGATACGCAGTATTTT. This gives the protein CASSYTGNPDTQYF.

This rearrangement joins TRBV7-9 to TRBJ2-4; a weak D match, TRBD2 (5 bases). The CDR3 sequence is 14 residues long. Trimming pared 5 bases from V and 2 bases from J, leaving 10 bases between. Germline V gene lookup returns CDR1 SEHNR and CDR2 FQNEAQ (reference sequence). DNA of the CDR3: TGTGCCAGCAGCACGACGGGGACCAAAAACATTCAGTACTTC. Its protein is CASSTTGTKNIQYF.

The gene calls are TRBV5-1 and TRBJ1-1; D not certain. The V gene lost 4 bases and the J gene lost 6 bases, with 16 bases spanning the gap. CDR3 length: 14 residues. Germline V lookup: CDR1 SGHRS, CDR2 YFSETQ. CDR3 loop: CASSIGSTTAEAFF. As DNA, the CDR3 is TGCGCCAGCAGCATCGGGTCCACGACCGCTGAAGCTTTCTTT.

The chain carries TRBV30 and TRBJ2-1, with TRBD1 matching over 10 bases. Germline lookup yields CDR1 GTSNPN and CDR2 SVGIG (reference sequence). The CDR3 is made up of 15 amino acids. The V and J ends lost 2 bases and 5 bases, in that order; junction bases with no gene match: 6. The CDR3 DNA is TGTGCCTGGAGTTTAGCCGGGACAGGGGACAATGAGCAGTTCTTC. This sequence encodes CAWSLAGTGDNEQFF.

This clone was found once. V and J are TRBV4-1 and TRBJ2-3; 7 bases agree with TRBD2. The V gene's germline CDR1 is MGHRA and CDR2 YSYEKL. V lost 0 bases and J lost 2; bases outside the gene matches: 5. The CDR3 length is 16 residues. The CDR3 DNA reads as TGCGCCAGCAGCCAAGAATGGCTAGCGGTCACAGATACGCAGTATTTT. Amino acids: CASSQEWLAVTDTQYF.

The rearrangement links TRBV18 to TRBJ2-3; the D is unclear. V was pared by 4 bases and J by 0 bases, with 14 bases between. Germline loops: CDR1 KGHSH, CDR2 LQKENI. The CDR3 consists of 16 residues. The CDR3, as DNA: TGTGCCAGCTCACGAACCTCGAGAACTAGCACAGATACGCAGTATTTT. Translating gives CASSRTSRTSTDTQYF.

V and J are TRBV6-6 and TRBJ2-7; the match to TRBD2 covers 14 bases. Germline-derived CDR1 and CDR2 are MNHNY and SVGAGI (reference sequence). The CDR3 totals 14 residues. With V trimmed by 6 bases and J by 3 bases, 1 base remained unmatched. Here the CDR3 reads CASRGTSGGYEQYF. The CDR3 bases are TGTGCCAGCAGGGGGACTAGCGGGGGCTACGAGCAGTACTTC.